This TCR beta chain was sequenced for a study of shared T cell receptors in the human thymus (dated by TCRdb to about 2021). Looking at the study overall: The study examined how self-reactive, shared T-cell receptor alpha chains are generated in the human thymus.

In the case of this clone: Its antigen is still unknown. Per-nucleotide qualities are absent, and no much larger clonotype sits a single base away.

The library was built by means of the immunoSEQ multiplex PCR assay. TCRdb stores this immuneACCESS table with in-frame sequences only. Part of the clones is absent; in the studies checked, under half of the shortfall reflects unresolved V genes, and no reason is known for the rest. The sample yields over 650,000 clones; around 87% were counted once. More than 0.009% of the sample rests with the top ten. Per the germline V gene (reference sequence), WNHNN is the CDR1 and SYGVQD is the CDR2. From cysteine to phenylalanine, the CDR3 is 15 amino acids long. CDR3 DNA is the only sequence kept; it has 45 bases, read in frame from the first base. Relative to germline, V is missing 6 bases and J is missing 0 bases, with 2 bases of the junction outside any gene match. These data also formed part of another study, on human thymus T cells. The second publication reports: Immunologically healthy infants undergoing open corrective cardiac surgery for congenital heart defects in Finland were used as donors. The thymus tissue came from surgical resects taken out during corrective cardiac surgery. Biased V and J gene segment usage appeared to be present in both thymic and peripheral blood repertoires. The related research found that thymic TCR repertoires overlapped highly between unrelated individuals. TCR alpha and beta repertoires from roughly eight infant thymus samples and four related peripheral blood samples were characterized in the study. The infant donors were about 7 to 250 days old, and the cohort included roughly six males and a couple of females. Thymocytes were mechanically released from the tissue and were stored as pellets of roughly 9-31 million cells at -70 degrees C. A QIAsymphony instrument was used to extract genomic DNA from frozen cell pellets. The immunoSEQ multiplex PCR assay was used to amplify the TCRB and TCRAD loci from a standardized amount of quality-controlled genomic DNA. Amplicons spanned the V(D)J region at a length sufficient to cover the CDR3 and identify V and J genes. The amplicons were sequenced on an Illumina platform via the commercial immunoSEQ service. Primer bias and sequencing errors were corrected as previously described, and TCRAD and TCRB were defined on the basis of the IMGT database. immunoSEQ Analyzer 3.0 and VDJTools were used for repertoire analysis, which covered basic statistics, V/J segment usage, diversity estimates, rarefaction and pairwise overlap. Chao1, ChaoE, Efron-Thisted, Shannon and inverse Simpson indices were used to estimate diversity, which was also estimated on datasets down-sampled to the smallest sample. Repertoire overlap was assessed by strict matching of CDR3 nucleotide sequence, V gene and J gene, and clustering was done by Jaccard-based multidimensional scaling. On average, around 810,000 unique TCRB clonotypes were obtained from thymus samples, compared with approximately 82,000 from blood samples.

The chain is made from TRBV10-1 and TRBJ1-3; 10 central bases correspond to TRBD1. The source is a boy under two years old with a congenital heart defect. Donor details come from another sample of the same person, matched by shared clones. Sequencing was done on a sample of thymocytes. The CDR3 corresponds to CASRGQGYSGNTIYF. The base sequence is TGCGCCAGCAGGGGACAGGGGTACTCTGGAAACACCATATATTTT.